The 6 T cell receptor beta chains below were found in one sample sequenced in a study of PD-1 blockade in classical Hodgkin lymphoma. Brentuximab vedotin exposure varied among the patients, all of whom had relapsed after autologous stem cell transplantation. Using immunoSEQ multiplex PCR, the repertoire was profiled, and TCRdb retains in-frame clones only, with some absent. The top ten hold around 25% of the sample, which has 9,000 to 13,000 clones, 76% seen once. The input for sequencing was peripheral blood mononuclear cells (PBMCs), taken at baseline. These receptors were obtained from a human donor with classical Hodgkin lymphoma.

This chain joins TRBV9 and TRBJ1-2, with a tentative D call TRBD1 (6 bases). Germline CDR1 and CDR2: SGDLS and YYNGEE. The CDR3 covers 13 residues. With 3 bases removed from V and 5 bases from J, the gap between germline ends came to 11 bases. The CDR3 loop is CASSAGAWYGYTF. The CDR3 nucleotides are TGTGCCAGCAGCGCGGGGGCCTGGTATGGCTACACCTTC.

This clone appeared once. The gene calls are TRBV19 and TRBJ1-3; 9 bases fit TRBD1. The CDR3 sequence is 15 residues long. CDR1 and CDR2 from the germline V gene are LNHDA and SQIVND (reference sequence). With 4 bases clipped from V and 2 bases from J, the junction kept 3 bases outside the gene matches. CDR3 loop: CASSRTGDPGNTIYF. The CDR3 nucleotides are TGTGCCAGTAGTAGGACAGGGGATCCTGGAAACACCATATATTTT. The whole variable domain, remainder taken from reference TRBV19 and TRBJ1-3, is DGGITQSPKYLFRKEGQNVTLSCEQNLNHDAMYWYRQDPGQGLRLIYYSQIVNDFQKGDIAEGYSVSREKKESFPLTVTSAQKNPTAFYLCASSRTGDPGNTIYFGEGSWLTVV.

The chain links TRBV30 to TRBJ2-7, with 16 bases matching TRBD2. There are 13 residues in the CDR3. Germline CDR1 and CDR2: GTSNPN and SVGIG (reference sequence). V lost 5 bases to trimming and J lost 8 bases; unmatched junction nucleotides: 3. CDR3: CAWGTSGRAKQYF. Written as DNA, the CDR3 is TGTGCCTGGGGGACTAGCGGGAGGGCCAAGCAGTACTTC. Full variable domain (remainder filled in from reference TRBV30 and TRBJ2-7): SQTIHQWPATLVQPVGSPLSLECTVEGTSNPNLYWYRQAAGRGLQLLFYSVGIGQISSEVPQNLSASRPQDRQFILSSKKLLLSDSGFYLCAWGTSGRAKQYFGPGTRLTVT.

This clone was observed a single time. The chain recombines TRBV5-1 with TRBJ2-5; 7 bases match TRBD2. The CDR3 consists of 15 residues. In germline, CDR1 is SGHRS, CDR2 YFSETQ. J was trimmed by 0 bases and V by 1 base; bases with no gene match: 3. The CDR3 is CASSLLGLYQETQYF. In DNA form, the CDR3 reads TGCGCCAGCAGCTTGCTGGGACTATACCAAGAGACCCAGTACTTC.

This clone was seen only once. V usage is TRBV2 and J usage is TRBJ2-1, with 8 nucleotides matching TRBD2. After removal of 7 bases from V and 4 bases from J, the junction contained 3 bases not matched to a gene. CDR3 length: 13 amino acids. CDR1 is SNHLY, CDR2 FYNNEI, per germline. DNA of the CDR3: TGTGCCAGCAAAGCGGGAGTTTACAATGAGCAGTTCTTC. Its protein product is CASKAGVYNEQFF.

The CDR3 here is CASSVARGSEKLFF. The DNA for the CDR3 is TGTGCCAGCAGCGTAGCTCGGGGGAGTGAAAAACTGTTTTTT. V usage is TRBV9 and J usage is TRBJ1-4; D possibly corresponds to TRBD1 (5 bases). The ends were cut back, 0 bases at V and 7 bases at J, with 10 bases in the middle. Looked up from germline, CDR1 is SGDLS and CDR2 is YYNGEE. The CDR3 extends over 14 amino acids.